This T cell receptor (beta chain) was retrieved from a study of T cell repertoires in cytomegalovirus infection. Across the study: HLA-C-restricted CMV epitopes, recently identified, and well-studied HLA-B-restricted ones were used by the study.

The V end lost 1 base, the J end lost 4 bases, and 13 bases lay between the germline ends. The CDR3 loop spans 15 amino acids. The germline CDR1 and CDR2 sequences are SEHNR and FQNEAQ (reference sequence). General observations from the study: Identification of carriers of CMV plus the relevant HLA was achieved through cumulative public TCR beta family frequency. The response measured ex vivo was dominated by TCR beta clonotypes (HLA-C-restricted and CMV-specific).

TCRdb recomputed calls from the reads with MiXCR, one row per CDR3 protein. This sample has 84,000 or so distinct CDR3 sequences, with around 49% found just once. A remark on this clonotype: Antigen: not known.

V usage is TRBV7-9 and J usage is TRBJ1-2; a possible D gene is TRBD1 (6 bases). The clonotype comes from a human donor in good health (CMV status not recorded). Some clones in this sample may be carry-over from other donors' samples. Sequencing used CD8+ T cells from cultured PBMCs, obtained from culture after CMV antigen stimulation. CDR3 loop: CASSLDGGRSYGYTF. The CDR3 DNA is TGTGCCAGCAGCTTAGATGGGGGGCGAAGCTATGGCTACACCTTC.